Sequencing of this T cell receptor (beta chain) was carried out in a study of blood T cell repertoires in COVID-19. Deletions cut 4 bases from V and 5 bases from J, with 20 bases between. In germline, CDR1 is SGHRS, CDR2 YFSETQ. CDR3 length equals 16 residues. TCRdb keeps only in-frame clones here, not all; method: immunoSEQ multiplex PCR. The sample gives 55,000 to 75,000 clones, 70% to 90% of which show up once; 2.5% to 3.5% is in the top ten. V is TRBV5-1 and J is TRBJ2-3; possibly TRBD2 for D (5 bases). What was sequenced was peripheral blood. This sequence originates from a man aged 50-60 years with active COVID-19. CDR3 loop: CASSPRGGGPVDTQYF. In DNA, the CDR3 is TGCGCCAGCAGCCCCCGCGGAGGCGGGCCGGTAGATACGCAGTATTTT.